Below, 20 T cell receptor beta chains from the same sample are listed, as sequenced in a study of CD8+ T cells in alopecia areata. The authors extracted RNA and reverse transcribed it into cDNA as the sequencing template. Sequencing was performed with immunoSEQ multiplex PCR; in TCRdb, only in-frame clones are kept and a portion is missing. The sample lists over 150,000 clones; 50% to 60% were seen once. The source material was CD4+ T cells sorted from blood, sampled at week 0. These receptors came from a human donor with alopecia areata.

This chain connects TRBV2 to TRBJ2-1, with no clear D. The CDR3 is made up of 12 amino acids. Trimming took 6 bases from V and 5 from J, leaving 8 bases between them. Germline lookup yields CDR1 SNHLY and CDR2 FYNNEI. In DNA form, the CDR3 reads TGTGCCAGCAGGCGAACACACAATGAGCAGTTCTTC. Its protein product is CASRRTHNEQFF.

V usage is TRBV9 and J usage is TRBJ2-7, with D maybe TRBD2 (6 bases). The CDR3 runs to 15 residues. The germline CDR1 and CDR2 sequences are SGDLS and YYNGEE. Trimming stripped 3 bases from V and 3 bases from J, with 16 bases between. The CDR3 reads CASSGGTGGLYEQYF. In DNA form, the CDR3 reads TGTGCCAGCAGCGGGGGGACTGGTGGGCTCTACGAGCAGTACTTC.

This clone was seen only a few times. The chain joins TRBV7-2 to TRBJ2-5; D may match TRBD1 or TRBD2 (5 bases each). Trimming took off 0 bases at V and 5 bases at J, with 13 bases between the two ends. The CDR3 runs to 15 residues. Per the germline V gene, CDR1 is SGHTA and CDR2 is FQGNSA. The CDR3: CASSLAGTASETQYF. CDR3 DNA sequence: TGTGCCAGCAGCTTAGCAGGGACGGCGTCGGAGACCCAGTACTTC.

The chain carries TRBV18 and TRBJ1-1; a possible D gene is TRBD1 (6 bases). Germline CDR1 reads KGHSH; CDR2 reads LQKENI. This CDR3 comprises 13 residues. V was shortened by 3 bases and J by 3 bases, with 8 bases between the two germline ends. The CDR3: CASSPKGDTEAFF. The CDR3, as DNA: TGTGCCAGCTCACCGAAGGGGGACACTGAAGCTTTCTTT.

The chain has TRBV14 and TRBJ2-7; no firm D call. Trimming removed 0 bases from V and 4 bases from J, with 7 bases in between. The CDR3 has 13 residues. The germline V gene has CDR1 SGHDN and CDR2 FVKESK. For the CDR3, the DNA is TGTGCCAGCAGCCAAGAGGTTAGGTACGAGCAGTACTTC. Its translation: CASSQEVRYEQYF. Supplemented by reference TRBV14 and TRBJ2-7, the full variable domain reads EAGVTQFPSHSVIEKGQTVTLRCDPISGHDNLYWYRRVMGKEIKFLLHFVKESKQDESGMPNNRFLAERTGGTYSTLKVQPAELEDSGVYFCASSQEVRYEQYFGPGTRLTVT.

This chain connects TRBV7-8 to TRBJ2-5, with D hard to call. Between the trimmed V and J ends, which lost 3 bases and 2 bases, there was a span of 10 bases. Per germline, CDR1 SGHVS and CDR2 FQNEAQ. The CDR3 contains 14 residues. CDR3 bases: TGTGCCAGCAGCTTCCGACAATTACAAGAGACCCAGTACTTC. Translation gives CASSFRQLQETQYF.

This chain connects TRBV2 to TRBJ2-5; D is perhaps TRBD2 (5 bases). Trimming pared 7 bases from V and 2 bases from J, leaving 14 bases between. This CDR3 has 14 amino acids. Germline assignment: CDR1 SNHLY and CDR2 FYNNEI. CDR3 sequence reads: CASNVRGGQETQYF. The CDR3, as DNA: TGTGCCAGCAATGTTCGGGGTGGGCAAGAGACCCAGTACTTC.

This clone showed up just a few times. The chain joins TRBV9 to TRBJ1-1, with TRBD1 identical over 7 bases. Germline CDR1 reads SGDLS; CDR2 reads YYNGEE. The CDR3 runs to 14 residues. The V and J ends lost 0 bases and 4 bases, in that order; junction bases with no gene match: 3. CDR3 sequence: CASSVDPGGTEAFF. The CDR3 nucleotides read TGTGCCAGCAGCGTAGATCCAGGGGGCACTGAAGCTTTCTTT.

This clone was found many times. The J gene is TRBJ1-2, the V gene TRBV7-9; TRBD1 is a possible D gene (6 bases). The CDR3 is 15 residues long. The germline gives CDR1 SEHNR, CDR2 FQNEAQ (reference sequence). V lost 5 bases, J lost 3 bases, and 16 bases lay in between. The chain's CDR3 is CASSLGGHGDYGYTF. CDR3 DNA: TGTGCCAGCAGCCTGGGGGGACACGGGGACTATGGCTACACCTTC.

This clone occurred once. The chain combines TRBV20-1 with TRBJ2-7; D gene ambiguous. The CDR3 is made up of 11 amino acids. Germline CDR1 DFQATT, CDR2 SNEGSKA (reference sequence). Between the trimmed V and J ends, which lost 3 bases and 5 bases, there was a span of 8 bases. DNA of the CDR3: TGCAGTGCTAGTCGGCTCCACGAGCAGTACTTC. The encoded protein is CSASRLHEQYF.

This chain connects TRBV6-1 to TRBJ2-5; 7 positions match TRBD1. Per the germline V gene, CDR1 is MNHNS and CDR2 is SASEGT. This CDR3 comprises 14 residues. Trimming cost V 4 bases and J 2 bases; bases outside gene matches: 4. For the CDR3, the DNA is TGTGCCAGCAGTGCCCCAGGGGGTCAAGAGACCCAGTACTTC. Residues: CASSAPGGQETQYF.

Written as DNA, the CDR3 is TGTGCCAGCAGCTTGTATTACCGGACAGTAAACACCGGGGAGCTGTTTTTT. Amino acids: CASSLYYRTVNTGELFF. This sequence joins TRBV5-6 and TRBJ2-2, with D possibly TRBD1 on 6 matching bases. Germline V lookup: CDR1 SGHDT, CDR2 YYEEEE. The length of the CDR3 is 17 residues. Trimming stripped 1 base from V and 2 bases from J, with 15 bases between.

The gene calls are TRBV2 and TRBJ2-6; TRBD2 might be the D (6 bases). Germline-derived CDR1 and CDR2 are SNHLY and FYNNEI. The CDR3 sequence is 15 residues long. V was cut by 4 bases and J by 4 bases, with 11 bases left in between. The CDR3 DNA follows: TGTGCCAGCAGTGGGGGAGGTTCAGGGGCCAACGTCCTGACTTTC. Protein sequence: CASSGGGSGANVLTF.

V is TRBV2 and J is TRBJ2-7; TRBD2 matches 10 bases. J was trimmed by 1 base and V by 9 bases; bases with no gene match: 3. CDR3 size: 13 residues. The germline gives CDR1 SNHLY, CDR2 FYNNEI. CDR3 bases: TGTGCCAGGCGGACTAGCGGTTCCTACGAGCAGTACTTC. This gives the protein CARRTSGSYEQYF.

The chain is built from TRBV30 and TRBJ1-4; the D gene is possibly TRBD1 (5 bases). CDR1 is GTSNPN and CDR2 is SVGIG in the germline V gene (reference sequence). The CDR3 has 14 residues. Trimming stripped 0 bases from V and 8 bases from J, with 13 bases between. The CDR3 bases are TGTGCCTGGAGTGTAGGCGGGGGTAACGAAAAACTGTTTTTT. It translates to CAWSVGGGNEKLFF.

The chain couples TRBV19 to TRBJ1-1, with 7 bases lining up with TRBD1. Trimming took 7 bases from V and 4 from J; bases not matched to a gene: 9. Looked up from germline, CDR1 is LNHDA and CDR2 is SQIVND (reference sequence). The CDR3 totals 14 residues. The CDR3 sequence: CASTSRTGGTEAFF. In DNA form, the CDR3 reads TGTGCCAGTACCTCGAGGACAGGTGGCACTGAAGCTTTCTTT.

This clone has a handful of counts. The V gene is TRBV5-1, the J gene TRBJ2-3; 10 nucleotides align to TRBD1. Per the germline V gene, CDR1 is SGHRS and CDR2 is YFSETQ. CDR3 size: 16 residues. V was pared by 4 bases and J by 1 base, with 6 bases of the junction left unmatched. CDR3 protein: CASSLPGTGGTDTQYF. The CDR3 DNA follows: TGCGCCAGCAGCCTACCCGGGACAGGGGGCACAGATACGCAGTATTTT.

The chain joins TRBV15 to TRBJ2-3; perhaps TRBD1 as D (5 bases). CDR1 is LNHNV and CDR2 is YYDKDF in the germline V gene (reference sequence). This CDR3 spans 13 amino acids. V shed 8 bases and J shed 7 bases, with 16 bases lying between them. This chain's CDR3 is CATGDSSWNTQYF. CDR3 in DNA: TGTGCCACCGGCGACAGTTCGTGGAATACGCAGTATTTT.

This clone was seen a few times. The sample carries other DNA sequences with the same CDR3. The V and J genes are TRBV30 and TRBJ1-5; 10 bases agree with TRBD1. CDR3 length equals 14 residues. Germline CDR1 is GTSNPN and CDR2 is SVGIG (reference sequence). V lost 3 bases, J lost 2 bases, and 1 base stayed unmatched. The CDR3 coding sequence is TGTGCCTGGAGCGGGACAGGGGGCAATCAGCCCCAGCATTTT. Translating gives CAWSGTGGNQPQHF.

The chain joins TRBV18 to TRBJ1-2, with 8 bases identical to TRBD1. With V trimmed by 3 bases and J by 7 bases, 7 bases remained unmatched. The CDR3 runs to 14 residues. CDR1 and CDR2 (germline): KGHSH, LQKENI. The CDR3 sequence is CASSPSGQGSGYTF. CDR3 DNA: TGTGCCAGCTCACCCTCCGGACAGGGAAGTGGCTACACCTTC. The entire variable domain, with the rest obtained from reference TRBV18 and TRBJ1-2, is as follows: NAGVMQNPRHLVRRRGQEARLRCSPMKGHSHVYWYRQLPEEGLKFMVYLQKENIIDESGMPKERFSAEFPKEGPSILRIQQVVRGDSAAYFCASSPSGQGSGYTFGSGTRLTVV.